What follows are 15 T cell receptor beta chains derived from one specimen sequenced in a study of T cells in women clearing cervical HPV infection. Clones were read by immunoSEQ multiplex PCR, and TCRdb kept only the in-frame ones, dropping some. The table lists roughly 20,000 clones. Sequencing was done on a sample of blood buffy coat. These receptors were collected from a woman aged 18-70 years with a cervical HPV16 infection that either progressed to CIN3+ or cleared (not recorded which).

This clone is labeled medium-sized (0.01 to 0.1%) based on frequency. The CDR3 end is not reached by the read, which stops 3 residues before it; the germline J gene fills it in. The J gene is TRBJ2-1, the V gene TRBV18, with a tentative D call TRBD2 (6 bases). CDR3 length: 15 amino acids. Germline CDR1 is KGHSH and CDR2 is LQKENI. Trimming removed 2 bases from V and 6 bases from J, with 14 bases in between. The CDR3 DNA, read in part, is TGTGCCAGCTCACCAATAACGGGGGAGTCCAATGAG. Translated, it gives CASSPITGESNE. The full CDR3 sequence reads CASSPITGESNEQFF.

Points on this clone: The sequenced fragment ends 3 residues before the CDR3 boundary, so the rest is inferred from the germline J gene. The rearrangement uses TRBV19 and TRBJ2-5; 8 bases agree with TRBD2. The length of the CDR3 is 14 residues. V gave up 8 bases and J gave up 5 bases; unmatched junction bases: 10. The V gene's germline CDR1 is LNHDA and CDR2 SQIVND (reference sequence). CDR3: CASRSRGGWETQYF. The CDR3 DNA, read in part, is TGTGCCAGTCGGAGTCGGGGGGGCTGGGAGACC.

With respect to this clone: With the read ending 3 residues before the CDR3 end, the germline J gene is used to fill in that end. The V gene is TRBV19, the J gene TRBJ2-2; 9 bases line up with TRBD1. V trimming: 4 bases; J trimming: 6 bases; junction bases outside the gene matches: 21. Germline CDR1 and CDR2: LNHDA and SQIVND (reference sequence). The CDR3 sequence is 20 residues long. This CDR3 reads CASSKLPGQGPSDTAGELFF. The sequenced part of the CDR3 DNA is TGTGCCAGTAGTAAGTTACCGGGACAGGGACCATCGGACACCGCCGGGGAG.

CDR3 DNA, as far as it was read: TGTGCCAGCAGTGTCGTGCGGGCAGACGGAAACACC. Protein product: CASSVVRADGNT. The entire CDR3 protein is CASSVVRADGNTIYF. V is TRBV2 and J is TRBJ1-3; the D is unclear. The read terminates 3 residues ahead of where the CDR3 ends, so the germline J gene completes it. This CDR3 spans 15 amino acids. The ends were cut back, 4 bases at V and 4 bases at J, with 14 bases in the middle. CDR1 SNHLY and CDR2 FYNNEI come from the germline V gene.

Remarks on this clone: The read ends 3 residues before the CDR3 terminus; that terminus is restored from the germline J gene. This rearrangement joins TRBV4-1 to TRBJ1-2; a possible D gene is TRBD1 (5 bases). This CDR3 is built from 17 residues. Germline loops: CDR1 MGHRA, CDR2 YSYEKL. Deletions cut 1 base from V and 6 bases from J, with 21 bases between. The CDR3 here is CASSQVISLDREDGYTF. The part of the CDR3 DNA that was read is TGCGCCAGCAGCCAAGTGATTAGTCTCGACAGAGAGGATGGC.

The DNA read from the CDR3 is TGTGCCAGCACCCAGGGGGACAGGGCTTATGGC. It translates to CASTQGDRAYG. Given in full, the CDR3 is CASTQGDRAYGYTF. The chain combines TRBV13 with TRBJ1-2; 9 bases line up with TRBD1. The read falls 3 residues short of the CDR3 end, and the missing part is taken from the germline J gene. CDR3 length: 14 amino acids. The junction had 8 bases not matched to a gene; V was cut back by 7 bases and J by 5 bases. Germline assignment: CDR1 PRHDT and CDR2 FYEKMQ (reference sequence).

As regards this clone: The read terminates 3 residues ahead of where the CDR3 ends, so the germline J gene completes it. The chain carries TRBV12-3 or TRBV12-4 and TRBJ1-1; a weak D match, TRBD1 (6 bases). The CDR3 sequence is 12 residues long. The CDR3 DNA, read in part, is TGTGCCAGCACCCGGGACACCCAAGGG. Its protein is CASTRDTQG. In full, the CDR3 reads CASTRDTQGAFF.

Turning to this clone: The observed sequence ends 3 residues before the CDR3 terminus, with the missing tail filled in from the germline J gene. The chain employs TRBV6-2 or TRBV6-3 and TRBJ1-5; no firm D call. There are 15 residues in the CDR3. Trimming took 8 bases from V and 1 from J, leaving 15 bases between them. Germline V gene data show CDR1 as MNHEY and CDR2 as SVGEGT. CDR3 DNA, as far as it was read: TGTGCCAGCGACAAAGGATCCGCCAGCAATCAGCCC. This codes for CASDKGSASNQP. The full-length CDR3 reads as CASDKGSASNQPQHF.

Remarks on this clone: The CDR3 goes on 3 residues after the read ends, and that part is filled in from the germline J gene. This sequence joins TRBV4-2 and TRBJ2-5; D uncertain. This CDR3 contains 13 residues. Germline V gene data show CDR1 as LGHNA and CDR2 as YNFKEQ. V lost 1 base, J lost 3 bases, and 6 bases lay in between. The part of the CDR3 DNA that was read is TGTGCCAGCAGCCAAGGGGCGAAAGAGACC. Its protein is CASSQGAKET. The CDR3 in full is CASSQGAKETQYF.

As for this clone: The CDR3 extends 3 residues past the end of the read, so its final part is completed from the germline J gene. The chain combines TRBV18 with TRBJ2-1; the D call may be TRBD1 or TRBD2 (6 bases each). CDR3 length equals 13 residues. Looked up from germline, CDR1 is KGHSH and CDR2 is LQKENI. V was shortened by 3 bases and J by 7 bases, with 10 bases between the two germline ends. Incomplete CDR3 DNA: TGTGCCAGCTCACCTAGGAGGGGGAATGAG. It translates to CASSPRRGNE. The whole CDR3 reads CASSPRRGNEQFF.

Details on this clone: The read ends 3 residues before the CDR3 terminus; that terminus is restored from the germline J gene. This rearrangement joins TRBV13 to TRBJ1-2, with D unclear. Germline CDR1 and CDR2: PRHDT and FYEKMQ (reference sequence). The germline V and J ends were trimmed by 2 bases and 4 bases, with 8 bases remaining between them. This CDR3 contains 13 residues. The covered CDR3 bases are TGTGCCAGCAGCTTAAGGAACAGCTATGGC. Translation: CASSLRNSYG. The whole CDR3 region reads CASSLRNSYGYTF.

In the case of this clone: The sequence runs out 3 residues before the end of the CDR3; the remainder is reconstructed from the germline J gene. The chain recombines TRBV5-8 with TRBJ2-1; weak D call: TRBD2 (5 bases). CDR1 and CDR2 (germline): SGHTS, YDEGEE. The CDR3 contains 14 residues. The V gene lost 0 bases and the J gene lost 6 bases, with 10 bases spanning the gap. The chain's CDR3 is CASSLAGDFNEQFF. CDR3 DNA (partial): TGTGCCAGCAGCTTGGCCGGGGATTTCAATGAG.

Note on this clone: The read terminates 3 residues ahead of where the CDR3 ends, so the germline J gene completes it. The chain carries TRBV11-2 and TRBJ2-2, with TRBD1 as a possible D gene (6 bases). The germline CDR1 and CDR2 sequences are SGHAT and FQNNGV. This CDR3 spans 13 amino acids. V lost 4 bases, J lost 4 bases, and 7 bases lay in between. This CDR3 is CASSWTVTGELFF. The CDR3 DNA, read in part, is TGTGCCAGCAGCTGGACAGTCACCGGGGAG.

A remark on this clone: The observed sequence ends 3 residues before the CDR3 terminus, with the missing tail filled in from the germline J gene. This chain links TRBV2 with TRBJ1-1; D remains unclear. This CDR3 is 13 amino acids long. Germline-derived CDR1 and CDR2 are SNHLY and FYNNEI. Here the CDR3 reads CASSEEVGEEAFF. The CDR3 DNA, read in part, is TGTGCCAGCAGTGAAGAGGTCGGGGAAGAA.

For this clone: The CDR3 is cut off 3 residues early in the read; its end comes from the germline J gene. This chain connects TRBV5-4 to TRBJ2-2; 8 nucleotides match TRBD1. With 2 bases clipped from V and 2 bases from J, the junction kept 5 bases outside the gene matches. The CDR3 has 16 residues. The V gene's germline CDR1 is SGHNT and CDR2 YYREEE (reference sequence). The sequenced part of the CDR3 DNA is TGTGCCAGCAGCTTTGGTCAGGGGGCAAACACCGGGGAG. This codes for CASSFGQGANTGE. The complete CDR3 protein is CASSFGQGANTGELFF.